This T cell receptor beta chain is drawn from a study of vaccination and CD4 T cells after COVID-19. The overall study: Investigators took post-vaccine samples a median roughly 72 days after dose two, within a range of 14 to 241. The stimulus for the cells was overlapping spike peptides derived from SARS-CoV-2, HCoV-NL63, HCoV-OC43 and HCoV-229E.

Treatment specified: approximately 11-day PBMC culture with coronavirus spike peptide pools or control peptides (ViraFEST assay). In the ViraFEST assay, peptide-pool expansion preceded TCR sequencing of expanded clonotypes. This clonotype was seen only a few times. Its antigen is currently unknown. With the Oncomine TCR Beta short-read assay, DNA from cultured CD4+ T cells was sequenced. Each CDR3 protein gets one entry after TCRdb re-called the PCR reads with MiXCR. The sample contains 6,000 to 7,000 distinct CDR3 sequences, around 50% of which appear only once. Sequencing was performed on CD4+ T cells from blood, cultured in vitro. This TCR was sampled from a human donor who had recovered from COVID-19.

The CDR3 bases are TGTGCCAGCAGCCCGGAAGGTACTACAGATACGCAGTATTTT. Residues: CASSPEGTTDTQYF. The chain joins TRBV5-4 to TRBJ2-3, with D hard to call. V was cut by 4 bases and J by 3 bases, with 12 bases left in between. CDR3 length: 14 amino acids. The germline CDR1 and CDR2 sequences are SGHNT and YYREEE (reference sequence).